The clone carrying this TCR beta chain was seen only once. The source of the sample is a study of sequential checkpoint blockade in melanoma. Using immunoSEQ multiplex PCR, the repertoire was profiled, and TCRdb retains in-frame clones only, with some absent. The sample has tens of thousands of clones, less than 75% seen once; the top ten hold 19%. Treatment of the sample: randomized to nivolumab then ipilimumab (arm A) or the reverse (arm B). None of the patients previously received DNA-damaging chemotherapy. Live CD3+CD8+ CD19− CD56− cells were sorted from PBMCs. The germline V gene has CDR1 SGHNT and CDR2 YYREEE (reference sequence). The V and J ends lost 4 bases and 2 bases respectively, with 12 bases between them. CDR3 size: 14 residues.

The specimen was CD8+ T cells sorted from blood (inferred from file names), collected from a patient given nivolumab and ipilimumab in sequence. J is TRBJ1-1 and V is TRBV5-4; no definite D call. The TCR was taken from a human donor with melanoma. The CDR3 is CASSRPEGNTEAFF. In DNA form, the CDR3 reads TGTGCCAGCAGCCGGCCAGAGGGAAACACTGAAGCTTTCTTT.